These 6 T cell receptor beta chains were sequenced from one sample in a study of blood T cell repertoires in COVID-19. The table came from immunoSEQ multiplex PCR; TCRdb's copy has only in-frame clones and leaves some out. This table holds about 270,000 clones, approximately 89% found once. Sequencing input: PBMCs or T cells enriched from blood (not recorded which). These TCRs come from a man between 35 and 55 years old who had been exposed to COVID-19.

This rearrangement joins TRBV9 to TRBJ2-5, with D perhaps TRBD2 (5 bases). Germline CDR1 reads SGDLS; CDR2 reads YYNGEE. V lost 4 bases, J lost 4 bases, and 8 bases lay in between. There are 12 residues in the CDR3. The CDR3 here is CASSPEGETQYF. In DNA, the CDR3 is TGTGCCAGCAGCCCAGAGGGAGAGACCCAGTACTTC.

The rearrangement uses TRBV7-2 and TRBJ2-3, with 9 bases that match TRBD2. The CDR3 has 18 amino acids. Germline V gives CDR1 SGHTA, CDR2 FQGNSA. Trimming took 5 bases from V and 6 from J; bases not matched to a gene: 18. The CDR3 sequence: CASSPVGREGHSGDTQYF. The CDR3 nucleotides are TGTGCCAGCAGCCCGGTAGGGCGGGAGGGCCATTCGGGCGATACGCAGTATTTT.

The rearrangement links TRBV6-5 to TRBJ1-1; the D gene is possibly TRBD1 (6 bases). Germline CDR1 reads MNHEY; CDR2 reads SVGAGI. The V gene lost 5 bases and the J gene lost 3 bases, with 10 bases spanning the gap. The CDR3 is made up of 13 amino acids. DNA for the CDR3: TGTGCCAGCAGTCGGACAGTTTACACTGAAGCTTTCTTT. Amino acids: CASSRTVYTEAFF.

The genes are TRBV7-6 and TRBJ1-3; TRBD1 agrees at 7 bases. With V trimmed by 4 bases and J by 2 bases, 5 bases remained unmatched. This CDR3 has 15 amino acids. Germline loops: CDR1 SGHVS, CDR2 FNYEAQ. The CDR3 is CASSSQTGTGNTIYF. The CDR3 DNA reads as TGTGCCAGCAGCTCCCAGACAGGGACTGGAAACACCATATATTTT.

This clone has only one observation. This chain joins TRBV24-1 and TRBJ2-3; D remains ambiguous. Looked up from germline, CDR1 is KGHDR and CDR2 is SFDVKD. V gave up 1 base and J gave up 0 bases, with 10 bases separating them. This CDR3 spans 16 amino acids. The CDR3 DNA sequence: TGTGCCACCAGTGATTTCCAGGCCGAGAGCACAGATACGCAGTATTTT. Amino acids: CATSDFQAESTDTQYF.

V and J are TRBV2 and TRBJ2-7, with TRBD1 matching over 8 bases. The CDR3 spans 12 residues. In germline, CDR1 is SNHLY, CDR2 FYNNEI. V dropped 7 bases and J dropped 6; count of bases not matched to a gene: 5. The CDR3 spells CASITGGSEQYF. The CDR3 DNA reads TGTGCCAGCATAACAGGGGGAAGCGAGCAGTACTTC.